These 26 T cell receptor beta chains were sequenced from one sample in a study of cytomegalovirus exposure and HLA in healthy donors. Primers for the PCR totalled 60 Vbeta and 13 Jbeta. Some clones are missing from TCRdb's copy, which holds only in-frame ones; the method was immunoSEQ multiplex PCR. This sample has 100,000 to 150,000 clones; roughly 80% occur once, and the top ten carry 2.1%. Sequenced sample: PBMCs. These receptors came from a man aged 25 to 40 in good health and CMV-seronegative.

The chain links TRBV18 to TRBJ2-2; possibly TRBD2 for D (5 bases). This CDR3 region has 13 residues. Germline loops: CDR1 KGHSH, CDR2 LQKENI. The germline V and J ends were trimmed by 3 bases and 4 bases, with 6 bases remaining between them. The CDR3 protein is CASSPGITGELFF. CDR3 nucleotides: TGTGCCAGCTCACCCGGGATCACCGGGGAGCTGTTTTTT.

The CDR3 DNA reads as TGCAGTGCTGCGGCCGGAAACACCATATATTTT. Protein: CSAAAGNTIYF. The chain couples TRBV20-1 to TRBJ1-3; D gene ambiguous. Trimming pared 5 bases from V and 4 bases from J, leaving 6 bases between. This CDR3 spans 11 amino acids. The germline V gene encodes CDR1 DFQATT and CDR2 SNEGSKA (reference sequence).

This clone was counted a single time. The CDR3 protein is CARGDRDFGSNQPQHF. The CDR3, as DNA: TGTGCGAGAGGGGACAGGGATTTCGGAAGCAATCAGCCCCAGCATTTT. The chain combines TRBV10-3 with TRBJ1-5; 9 nucleotides match TRBD1. The CDR3 length is 16 residues. CDR1 and CDR2 (germline): ENHRY, SYGVKD.

The V gene is TRBV25-1, the J gene TRBJ2-3, with D perhaps matching TRBD1 (6 bases). CDR3 length: 14 residues. Trimming pared 5 bases from V and 2 bases from J, leaving 11 bases between. Germline V gene sequence: CDR1 MGHDK, CDR2 SYGVNS. CDR3 sequence: CASSKQGVTDTQYF. In DNA, the CDR3 is TGTGCCAGCAGTAAACAGGGTGTCACAGATACGCAGTATTTT.

This clone is a singleton in its sample. The chain is built from TRBV4-2 and TRBJ2-3, with a possible D match to TRBD2 (7 bases). The CDR3 is made up of 14 amino acids. V lost 4 bases and J 5 bases, leaving 13 bases between the germline ends. Germline values: CDR1 LGHNA, CDR2 YNFKEQ. CDR3 amino acids: CASSRRGPEDTQYF. The CDR3 DNA follows: TGTGCCAGCAGCCGGCGGGGGCCAGAAGATACGCAGTATTTT.

The chain couples TRBV19 to TRBJ2-1; 10 bases fit TRBD2. Trimming at V came to 4 bases and at J to 7 bases, leaving 1 base not matched to a gene. The length of the CDR3 is 13 residues. Germline lookup yields CDR1 LNHDA and CDR2 SQIVND (reference sequence). This chain's CDR3 is CASSTLAGNEQFF. The DNA for the CDR3 is TGTGCCAGTAGTACACTAGCGGGGAATGAGCAGTTCTTC. Using reference TRBV19 and TRBJ2-1 for the parts outside the CDR3, the full variable domain is DGGITQSPKYLFRKEGQNVTLSCEQNLNHDAMYWYRQDPGQGLRLIYYSQIVNDFQKGDIAEGYSVSREKKESFPLTVTSAQKNPTAFYLCASSTLAGNEQFFGPGTRLTVL.

This chain connects TRBV7-9 to TRBJ2-1; D call uncertain. The V gene's germline CDR1 is SEHNR and CDR2 FQNEAQ (reference sequence). V dropped 5 bases and J dropped 3 bases, with 8 bases sitting between them. CDR3 length: 13 residues. This chain's CDR3 is CASSLRSYNEQFF. DNA for the CDR3: TGTGCCAGCAGCCTCAGAAGCTACAATGAGCAGTTCTTC.

This chain uses TRBV5-1 with TRBJ1-5, with D tentatively TRBD1 (6 bases). CDR1 and CDR2 from the germline V gene are SGHRS and YFSETQ. V was pared by 4 bases and J by 7 bases, with 12 bases between. This CDR3 has 13 residues. CDR3 sequence: CASSAGQWQPQHF. The CDR3 DNA follows: TGCGCCAGCAGCGCCGGACAGTGGCAGCCCCAGCATTTT.

V and J are TRBV18 and TRBJ2-1; 10 bases line up with TRBD2. The CDR3 sequence is 17 residues long. V gave up 1 base and J gave up 5 bases; unmatched junction bases: 8. Germline-derived CDR1 and CDR2 are KGHSH and LQKENI. CDR3 sequence (DNA): TGTGCCAGCTCACCACTAGCACGGACTAGCGGTAACAATGAGCAGTTCTTC. Translated, it gives CASSPLARTSGNNEQFF.

The chain combines TRBV7-2 with TRBJ2-7; D might be TRBD1 (6 bases). The CDR3 covers 14 residues. Trimming cost V 4 bases and J 0 bases, with 10 bases left between them. Germline V gives CDR1 SGHTA, CDR2 FQGNSA. The CDR3 loop reads CASSSNRVSYEQYF. The CDR3 coding sequence is TGTGCCAGCAGCTCTAACAGGGTCTCCTACGAGCAGTACTTC.

The rearrangement uses TRBV15 and TRBJ2-7; D is undetermined. With 0 bases removed from V and 1 base from J, the gap between germline ends came to 13 bases. Looked up from germline, CDR1 is LNHNV and CDR2 is YYDKDF (reference sequence). The CDR3 has 16 residues. Here the CDR3 DNA reads TGTGCCACCAGCAGAGATCGCCCTGCCGGTTCCTACGAGCAGTACTTC. Residues: CATSRDRPAGSYEQYF.

The chain joins TRBV13 to TRBJ1-4, with D unclear. The CDR3 length is 14 residues. Germline V CDR1 and CDR2: PRHDT, FYEKMQ (reference sequence). V dropped 5 bases and J dropped 3 bases, with 10 bases sitting between them. The CDR3 loop reads CASSREGSNEKLFF. The CDR3, as DNA: TGTGCCAGCAGCCGCGAGGGATCTAATGAAAAACTGTTTTTT.

V gene TRBV5-4 combines with J gene TRBJ1-1; 8 bases are a match to TRBD1. Germline V lookup: CDR1 SGHNT, CDR2 YYREEE (reference sequence). There are 14 residues in the CDR3. V trimming: 0 bases; J trimming: 4 bases; junction bases outside the gene matches: 2. CDR3 region: CASSLGTGGTEAFF. As DNA, the CDR3 is TGTGCCAGCAGCTTGGGCACAGGGGGCACTGAAGCTTTCTTT.

This chain uses TRBV7-2 with TRBJ2-7, with D possibly TRBD2 on 6 matching bases. V lost 5 bases and J lost 5, with 25 bases in between. CDR3 length: 17 amino acids. The V gene's germline CDR1 is SGHTA and CDR2 FQGNSA. Here the CDR3 reads CASSAGPRGLRSHEQYF. Here the CDR3 DNA reads TGTGCCAGCAGCGCAGGCCCAAGGGGACTCCGGAGCCACGAGCAGTACTTC.

In its sample, this clone was seen a few times. V and J are TRBV4-1 and TRBJ2-1; 7 nucleotides match TRBD2. The germline CDR1 and CDR2 sequences are MGHRA and YSYEKL. V dropped 6 bases and J dropped 7; count of bases not matched to a gene: 6. CDR3 size: 13 residues. The CDR3 DNA is TGCGCCAGCAGGGGGGGGAAGAATAATGAGCAGTTCTTC. It yields the protein CASRGGKNNEQFF.

The CDR3, as DNA: TGTGCCAGCAGCTCGTATCGGGACAGGGAAGAGACCCAGTACTTC. Encoded protein: CASSSYRDREETQYF. The chain uses TRBV7-9 and TRBJ2-5; the match to TRBD1 covers 9 bases. The CDR3 runs 15 residues. J was trimmed by 3 bases and V by 4 bases; bases with no gene match: 6. Germline V gives CDR1 SEHNR, CDR2 FQNEAQ (reference sequence).

This chain connects TRBV7-9 to TRBJ1-1; TRBD1 matches at 12 bases. Germline V gene sequence: CDR1 SEHNR, CDR2 FQNEAQ (reference sequence). V gave up 5 bases and J gave up 1 base; unmatched junction bases: 5. CDR3 length: 16 residues. The CDR3 loop is CASSPPGQGANTEAFF. In DNA, the CDR3 is TGTGCCAGCAGCCCTCCGGGACAGGGGGCGAACACTGAAGCTTTCTTT.

The chain combines TRBV30 with TRBJ2-7; tentative D call: TRBD1 (6 bases). This CDR3 region has 13 residues. Looked up from germline, CDR1 is GTSNPN and CDR2 is SVGIG (reference sequence). V was clipped by 2 bases and J by 5 bases, with 13 bases between them. For the CDR3, the DNA is TGTGCCTGGAGTCAAGGGGGAGCCCACGAGCAGTACTTC. Its protein product is CAWSQGGAHEQYF.

This clone appeared a few times. The chain couples TRBV7-9 to TRBJ2-3, with TRBD2 matching 12 bases. The CDR3 has 16 residues. CDR1 is SEHNR, CDR2 FQNEAQ, per germline (reference sequence). J was trimmed by 6 bases and V by 9 bases; bases with no gene match: 13. CDR3 in amino acids: CASRASSGGALDTQYF. In nucleotides, the CDR3 is TGTGCCAGTCGGGCATCTAGCGGGGGGGCCCTTGATACGCAGTATTTT.

The rearrangement uses TRBV10-1 and TRBJ2-7, with D perhaps TRBD2 (5 bases). Per germline, CDR1 WNHNN and CDR2 SYGVQD (reference sequence). V was cut by 2 bases and J by 0 bases, with 8 bases left in between. CDR3 length equals 14 residues. The CDR3 is CASSEQAGSYEQYF. The CDR3 DNA reads as TGCGCCAGCAGTGAGCAGGCGGGCTCCTACGAGCAGTACTTC.

V is TRBV13 and J is TRBJ2-5, with 9 nucleotides matching TRBD2. The trim removed 8 bases at V and 0 bases at J, leaving 4 bases unmatched. CDR3 length: 14 amino acids. Germline V gene data show CDR1 as PRHDT and CDR2 as FYEKMQ (reference sequence). The CDR3 loop is CASCGRGYQETQYF. The CDR3 DNA follows: TGTGCCAGCTGCGGGAGGGGGTACCAAGAGACCCAGTACTTC.

This clone was detected a few times. This chain joins TRBV4-1 and TRBJ2-7, with D tentatively TRBD2 (6 bases). Germline V gene sequence: CDR1 MGHRA, CDR2 YSYEKL. The CDR3 contains 17 residues. Trimming cost V 4 bases and J 0 bases, with 19 bases left between them. The CDR3 DNA reads as TGCGCCAGCAGCCCTCGTCCGGGGGTCCAGAGCTCCTACGAGCAGTACTTC. Its protein product is CASSPRPGVQSSYEQYF.

The chain joins TRBV4-3 to TRBJ1-4, with TRBD1 matching 8 bases. V lost 1 base, J lost 5 bases, and 3 bases stayed unmatched. Germline values: CDR1 LGHNA, CDR2 YSLEER. The CDR3 sequence is 15 residues long. CDR3 sequence reads: CASSQGTGINEKLFF. CDR3 DNA sequence: TGCGCCAGCAGCCAAGGGACAGGGATAAATGAAAAACTGTTTTTT.

V is TRBV5-6 and J is TRBJ1-5; D unresolved. Germline V CDR1 and CDR2: SGHDT, YYEEEE. V shed 1 base and J shed 5 bases, with 7 bases lying between them. This CDR3 has 13 amino acids. The CDR3 is CASSLRGYQPQHF. The CDR3 nucleotides are TGTGCCAGCAGCTTGAGAGGATATCAGCCCCAGCATTTT. Combining the CDR3 with reference TRBV5-6 and TRBJ1-5 gives the whole variable domain DAGVTQSPTHLIKTRGQQVTLRCSPKSGHDTVSWYQQALGQGPQFIFQYYEEEERQRGNFPDRFSGHQFPNYSSELNVNALLLGDSALYLCASSLRGYQPQHFGDGTRLSIL.

The V and J genes are TRBV9 and TRBJ2-3; D is ambiguous. CDR1 and CDR2 (germline): SGDLS, YYNGEE. This CDR3 is built from 15 residues. V lost 4 bases, J lost 0 bases, and 12 bases lay in between. The CDR3 sequence is CASSTAYFSTDTQYF. Written as DNA, the CDR3 is TGTGCCAGCAGCACTGCTTACTTTAGCACAGATACGCAGTATTTT.

The chain employs TRBV30 and TRBJ2-3; maybe TRBD2 (5 bases). The V gene lost 0 bases and the J gene lost 5 bases, with 12 bases spanning the gap. From germline, CDR1 is GTSNPN and CDR2 SVGIG (reference sequence). This CDR3 has 14 amino acids. The CDR3 DNA reads TGTGCCTGGAGTGTACTGGACTGGGAAGATACGCAGTATTTT. Encoded protein: CAWSVLDWEDTQYF.